This TCR beta chain appears in the sequencing data of a study of blood T cell repertoires in COVID-19. As for the study in general: The origin of the acute and convalescent COVID-19 samples was the United States, Italy and Spain.

Cohorts were determined from participant-reported clinical history. This table comes from immunoSEQ multiplex PCR, and its TCRdb copy is limited to in-frame clones, with some not included. The sample has roughly 400,000 clones, around 87% seen once. The TCR originated in a young man who had recovered from COVID-19. Material: PBMCs or T cells enriched from blood (not recorded which).

This CDR3 reads CASSLTSGRGNIQYF. CDR3 coding DNA: TGCGCCAGCAGTTTAACTAGCGGGAGAGGAAACATTCAGTACTTC. V gene TRBV5-1 combines with J gene TRBJ2-4, with TRBD2 identical over 11 bases. The J segment lost 6 bases and the V segment lost 5 bases, leaving 7 bases of the junction unmatched. Germline CDR1 is SGHRS and CDR2 is YFSETQ. The CDR3 covers 15 residues.